This T cell receptor (beta chain) was profiled in a study of CD8 T cells in Susac syndrome. The V segment lost 4 bases and the J segment 3 bases; nucleotides outside the gene matches: 7. The CDR3 covers 18 residues. Germline V gives CDR1 SGHRS, CDR2 YFSETQ. Reverse transcription used roughly 0.5 to 1 ug RNA and random hexamers. TCRdb called the immunoSEQ multiplex PCR reads again in MiXCR, with one record for every CDR3 protein. The sample yields 90,000 to 110,000 distinct CDR3 sequences, less than 97% seen once. The receptor was derived from a human donor in good health. This rearrangement joins TRBV5-1 to TRBJ2-1; 16 bases align to TRBD2. Sequencing was done on a sample of CD4+ T cells from PBMCs. The CDR3 is CASSPGTSGRGLYNEQFF. Written as DNA, the CDR3 is TGCGCCAGCAGCCCTGGGACTAGCGGGAGGGGCCTCTACAATGAGCAGTTCTTC.